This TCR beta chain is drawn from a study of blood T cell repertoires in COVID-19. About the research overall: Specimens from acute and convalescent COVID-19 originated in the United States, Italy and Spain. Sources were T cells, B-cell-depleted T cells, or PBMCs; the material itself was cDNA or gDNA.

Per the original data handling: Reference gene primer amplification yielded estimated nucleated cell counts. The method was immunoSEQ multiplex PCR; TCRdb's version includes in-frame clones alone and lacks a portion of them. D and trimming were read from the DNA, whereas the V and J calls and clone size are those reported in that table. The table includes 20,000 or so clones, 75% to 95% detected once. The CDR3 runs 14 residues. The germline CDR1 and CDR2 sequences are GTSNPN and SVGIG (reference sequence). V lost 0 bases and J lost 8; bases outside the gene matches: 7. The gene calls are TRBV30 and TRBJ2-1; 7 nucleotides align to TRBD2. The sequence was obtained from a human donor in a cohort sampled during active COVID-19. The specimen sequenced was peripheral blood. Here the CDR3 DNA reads TGTGCCTGGAGTGTCGGGGGGAGTGGAGATGAGCAGTTCTTC. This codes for CAWSVGGSGDEQFF. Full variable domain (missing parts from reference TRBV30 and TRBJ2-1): SQTIHQWPATLVQPVGSPLSLECTVEGTSNPNLYWYRQAAGRGLQLLFYSVGIGQISSEVPQNLSASRPQDRQFILSSKKLLLSDSGFYLCAWSVGGSGDEQFFGPGTRLTVL.